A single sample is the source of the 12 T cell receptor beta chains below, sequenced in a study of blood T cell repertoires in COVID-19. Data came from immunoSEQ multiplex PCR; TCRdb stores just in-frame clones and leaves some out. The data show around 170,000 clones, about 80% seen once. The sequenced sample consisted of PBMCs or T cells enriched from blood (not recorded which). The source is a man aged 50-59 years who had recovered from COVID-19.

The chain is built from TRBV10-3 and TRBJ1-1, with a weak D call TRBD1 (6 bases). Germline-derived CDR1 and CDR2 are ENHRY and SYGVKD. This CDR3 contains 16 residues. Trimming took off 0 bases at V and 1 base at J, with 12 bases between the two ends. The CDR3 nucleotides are TGTGCCATCAGTGAGTCCGCAGGGGAGGGGAACACTGAAGCTTTCTTT. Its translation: CAISESAGEGNTEAFF.

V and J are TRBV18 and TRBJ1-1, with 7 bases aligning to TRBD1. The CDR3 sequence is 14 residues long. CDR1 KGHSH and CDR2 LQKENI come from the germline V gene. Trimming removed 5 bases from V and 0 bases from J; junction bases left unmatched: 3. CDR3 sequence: CASSRQGMNTEAFF. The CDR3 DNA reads TGTGCCAGCTCAAGACAGGGCATGAACACTGAAGCTTTCTTT.

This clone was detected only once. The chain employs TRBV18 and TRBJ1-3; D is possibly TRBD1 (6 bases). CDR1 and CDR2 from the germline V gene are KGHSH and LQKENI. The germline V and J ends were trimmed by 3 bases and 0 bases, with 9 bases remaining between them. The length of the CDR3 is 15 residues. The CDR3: CASSPGTYSGNTIYF. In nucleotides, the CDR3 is TGTGCCAGCTCACCCGGGACATACTCTGGAAACACCATATATTTT.

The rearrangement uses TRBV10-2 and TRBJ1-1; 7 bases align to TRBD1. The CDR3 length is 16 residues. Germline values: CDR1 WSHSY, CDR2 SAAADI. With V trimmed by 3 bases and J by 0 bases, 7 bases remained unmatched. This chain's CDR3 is CASSDRDRTLNTEAFF. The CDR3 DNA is TGCGCCAGCAGTGACCGGGACAGAACCTTGAACACTGAAGCTTTCTTT.

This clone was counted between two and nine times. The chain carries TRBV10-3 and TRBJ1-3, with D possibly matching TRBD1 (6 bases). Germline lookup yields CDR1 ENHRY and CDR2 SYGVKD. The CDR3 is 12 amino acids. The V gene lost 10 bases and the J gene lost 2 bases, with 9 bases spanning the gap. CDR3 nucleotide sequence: TGTGCCACCTCAGGGGCTGGAAACACCATATATTTT. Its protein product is CATSGAGNTIYF.

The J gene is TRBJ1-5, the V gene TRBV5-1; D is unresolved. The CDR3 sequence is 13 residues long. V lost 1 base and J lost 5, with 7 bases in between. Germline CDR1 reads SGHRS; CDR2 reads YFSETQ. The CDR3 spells CASSLFSDQPQHF. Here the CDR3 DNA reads TGCGCCAGCAGCTTGTTCTCGGATCAGCCCCAGCATTTT.

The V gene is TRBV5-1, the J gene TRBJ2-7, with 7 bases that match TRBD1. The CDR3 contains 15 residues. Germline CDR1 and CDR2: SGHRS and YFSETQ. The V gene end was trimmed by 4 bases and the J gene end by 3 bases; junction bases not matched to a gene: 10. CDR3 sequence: CASSRTGGTDYEQYF. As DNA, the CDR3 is TGCGCCAGCAGCCGGACGGGTGGGACAGACTACGAGCAGTACTTC.

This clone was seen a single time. CDR3 residues: CASKENRVSNQPQHF. The DNA of the CDR3 is TGTGCCAGCAAGGAGAACAGGGTTAGCAATCAGCCCCAGCATTTT. The chain has TRBV27 and TRBJ1-5; D may be TRBD1 (6 bases). V lost 7 bases, J lost 0 bases, and 13 bases lay in between. The CDR3 extends over 15 amino acids. Germline CDR1 MNHEY, CDR2 SMNVEV (reference sequence).

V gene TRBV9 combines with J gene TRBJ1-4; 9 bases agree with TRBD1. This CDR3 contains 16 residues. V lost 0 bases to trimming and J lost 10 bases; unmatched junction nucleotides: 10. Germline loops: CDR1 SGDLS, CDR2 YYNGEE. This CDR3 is CASSVGPHTGGRKLFF. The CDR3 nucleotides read TGTGCCAGCAGCGTAGGACCCCACACAGGGGGCCGAAAACTGTTTTTT.

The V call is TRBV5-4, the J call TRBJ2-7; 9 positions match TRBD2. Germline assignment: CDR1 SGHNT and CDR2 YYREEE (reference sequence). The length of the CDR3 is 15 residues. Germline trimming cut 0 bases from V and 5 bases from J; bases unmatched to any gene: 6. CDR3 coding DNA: TGTGCCAGCAGCTTGGGGTACAGCGGGGGGAACGAGCAGTACTTC. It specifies CASSLGYSGGNEQYF.

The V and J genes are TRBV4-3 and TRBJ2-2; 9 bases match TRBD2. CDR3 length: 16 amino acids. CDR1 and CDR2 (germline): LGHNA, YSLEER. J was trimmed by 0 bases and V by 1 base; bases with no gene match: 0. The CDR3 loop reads CASSQGLAANTGELFF. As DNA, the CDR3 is TGCGCCAGCAGCCAAGGACTAGCGGCGAACACCGGGGAGCTGTTTTTT.

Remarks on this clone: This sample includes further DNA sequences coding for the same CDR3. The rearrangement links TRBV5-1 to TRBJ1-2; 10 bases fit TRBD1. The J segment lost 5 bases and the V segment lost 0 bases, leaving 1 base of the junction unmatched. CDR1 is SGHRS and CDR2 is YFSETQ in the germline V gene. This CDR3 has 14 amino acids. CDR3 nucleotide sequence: TGCGCCAGCAGCTTGGGACAGGGGGCATATGGCTACACCTTC. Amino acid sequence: CASSLGQGAYGYTF.